These 26 T cell receptor beta chains were sequenced from one sample in a study of T cell responses to AZD1222 COVID-19 vaccine. Produced via immunoSEQ multiplex PCR; TCRdb's table is partial and in-frame only. Counted here are approximately 150,000 clones, 75% to 90% occurring once; the ten biggest clones make up roughly 1.7%. Sequencing used peripheral blood, obtained on day 0 of AZD1222 vaccination. The receptor set was obtained from an adult in good health.

The chain recombines TRBV3-1 (or the pseudogene TRBV3-2) with TRBJ1-1; the D is unclear. Deletions cut 1 base from V and 4 bases from J, with 13 bases between. The CDR3 has 15 amino acids. The germline CDR1 and CDR2 sequences are LGHDT and YNNKEL (reference sequence). The CDR3 sequence is CASSQAAAGLTEAFF. The CDR3 nucleotides are TGTGCCAGCAGCCAAGCCGCCGCCGGACTCACTGAAGCTTTCTTT.

J is TRBJ2-6 and V is TRBV28, with unresolved D. This CDR3 contains 15 residues. The V gene's germline CDR1 is MDHEN and CDR2 SYDVKM. The ends were cut back, 3 bases at V and 0 bases at J, with 6 bases in the middle. CDR3 coding DNA: TGTGCCAGCAGTTTTCCGTCCTCTGGGGCCAACGTCCTGACTTTC. This encodes CASSFPSSGANVLTF.

The sample holds one count of this clone. As DNA, the CDR3 is TGTGCCAGCAGCTTCTTAGCGGGGGGAGGAGATACGCAGTATTTT. It codes for CASSFLAGGGDTQYF. This sequence joins TRBV5-6 and TRBJ2-3; 10 nucleotides agree with TRBD2. Per germline, CDR1 SGHDT and CDR2 YYEEEE. J lost 5 bases, V lost 2 bases, and 5 bases had no gene match. This CDR3 has 15 amino acids.

This clone was counted a single time. V is TRBV3-1 (or the pseudogene TRBV3-2) and J is TRBJ1-1; D uncertain. Trimming removed 6 bases at V and 3 bases at J, with 8 bases between. Germline V CDR1 and CDR2: LGHDT, YNNKEL (reference sequence). The CDR3 has 12 amino acids. CDR3 DNA: TGTGCCAGCAGTCCCCGGGACACTGAAGCTTTCTTT. Its translation: CASSPRDTEAFF.

The J gene is TRBJ1-6, the V gene TRBV2; 7 bases are shared with TRBD1. This CDR3 region has 15 residues. V was clipped by 8 bases and J by 6 bases; unmatched bases: 10. Per the germline V gene, CDR1 is SNHLY and CDR2 is FYNNEI. CDR3 sequence (DNA): TGTGCCAGCGAACTTAGGGGGCTCGGTAATTCACCCCTCCACTTT. Translation gives CASELRGLGNSPLHF.

The chain links TRBV7-9 to TRBJ2-1; 7 bases line up with TRBD2. The CDR3 loop spans 17 amino acids. The germline CDR1 and CDR2 sequences are SEHNR and FQNEAQ (reference sequence). Unmatched junction bases numbered 19, after V lost 5 bases and J lost 9 bases. CDR3 coding DNA: TGTGCCAGCAGCCCTAAGGGCGGGAGAGACCTGATCCCTGAGCAGTTCTTC. This gives the protein CASSPKGGRDLIPEQFF.

V and J are TRBV6-9 and TRBJ1-1, with D maybe TRBD1 (5 bases). V lost 7 bases and J 5 bases, leaving 17 bases between the germline ends. The CDR3 is made up of 14 amino acids. CDR1 is MNHGY and CDR2 is SVAAGI in the germline V gene. The CDR3 DNA reads TGTGCCAGCAAGAGCGGCAGGGAATGTACTGAAGCTTTCTTT. It translates to CASKSGRECTEAFF.

The genes are TRBV5-1 and TRBJ1-1, with 7 bases identical to TRBD1. Germline lookup yields CDR1 SGHRS and CDR2 YFSETQ. The CDR3 totals 24 residues. J gave up 1 base and V 0 bases, and 30 bases lay outside the gene matches. The CDR3 is CASSLESGLRVGRTKGARNTEAFF. CDR3 sequence (DNA): TGCGCCAGCAGCTTGGAGTCGGGCCTCCGGGTAGGCCGAACAAAGGGGGCGCGGAACACTGAAGCTTTCTTT.

The V and J genes are TRBV10-2 and TRBJ2-1, with D hard to call. From germline, CDR1 is WSHSY and CDR2 SAAADI. This CDR3 comprises 14 residues. Deletions cut 0 bases from V and 5 bases from J, with 8 bases between. The CDR3 nucleotides are TGCGCCAGCAGTGAGTCGAATTCCAACAATGAGCAGTTCTTC. This sequence encodes CASSESNSNNEQFF.

This chain uses TRBV5-1 with TRBJ2-7; D unclear. V was cut by 0 bases and J by 2 bases, with 6 bases left in between. The CDR3 has 13 amino acids. Germline V CDR1 and CDR2: SGHRS, YFSETQ. The CDR3 DNA reads as TGCGCCAGCAGCTTGGCCGCGGCCTACGAGCAGTACTTC. Protein product: CASSLAAAYEQYF. The full variable domain, in which reference TRBV5-1 and TRBJ2-7 provide the parts outside the CDR3, is KAGVTQTPRYLIKTRGQQVTLSCSPISGHRSVSWYQQTPGQGLQFLFEYFSETQRNKGNFPGRFSGRQFSNSRSEMNVSTLELGDSALYLCASSLAAAYEQYFGPGTRLTVT.

V usage is TRBV5-1 and J usage is TRBJ1-1; D is unresolved. CDR1 and CDR2 from the germline V gene are SGHRS and YFSETQ. V dropped 0 bases and J dropped 8 bases, with 5 bases sitting between them. The CDR3 extends over 11 amino acids. This CDR3 is CASSLAGEAFF. The CDR3 nucleotides are TGCGCCAGCAGCTTGGCCGGAGAAGCTTTCTTT.

The rearrangement uses TRBV7-8 and TRBJ1-1; the D is unclear. The ends were cut back, 1 base at V and 0 bases at J, with 6 bases in the middle. This CDR3 is built from 14 residues. Germline lookup yields CDR1 SGHVS and CDR2 FQNEAQ. CDR3 loop: CASSLGQLNTEAFF. CDR3 DNA: TGTGCCAGCAGCTTAGGTCAGTTGAACACTGAAGCTTTCTTT.

This clone was counted a single time. The rearrangement uses TRBV6-5 and TRBJ2-3; D remains ambiguous. CDR3 size: 11 residues. CDR1 and CDR2 (germline): MNHEY, SVGAGI. With 0 bases removed from V and 7 bases from J, the gap between germline ends came to 2 bases. Here the CDR3 reads CASSYSHTQYF. CDR3 nucleotide sequence: TGTGCCAGCAGTTACTCACATACGCAGTATTTT.

The gene calls are TRBV2 and TRBJ2-2, with 9 bases fitting TRBD1. Trimming took 5 bases from V and 2 from J; bases not matched to a gene: 3. In germline, CDR1 is SNHLY, CDR2 FYNNEI. The CDR3 contains 15 residues. The CDR3 DNA follows: TGTGCCAGCAGTCCGGGACAGGGCAACACCGGGGAGCTGTTTTTT. Encoded protein: CASSPGQGNTGELFF. Full variable domain (missing parts from reference TRBV2 and TRBJ2-2): EPEVTQTPSHQVTQMGQEVILRCVPISNHLYFYWYRQILGQKVEFLVSFYNNEISEKSEIFDDQFSVERPDGSNFTLKIRSTKLEDSAMYFCASSPGQGNTGELFFGEGSRLTVL.

This rearrangement joins TRBV28 to TRBJ1-1; weak D call: TRBD1 (5 bases). The CDR3 runs 16 residues. The V and J ends lost 6 bases and 0 bases respectively, with 17 bases between them. Germline assignment: CDR1 MDHEN and CDR2 SYDVKM. DNA of the CDR3: TGTGCCAGCAGCCCGTATGGGGGAGGAGTGAACACTGAAGCTTTCTTT. Translated, it gives CASSPYGGGVNTEAFF.

The genes are TRBV7-8 and TRBJ2-1; D is perhaps TRBD1 (6 bases). V dropped 4 bases and J dropped 0 bases, with 10 bases sitting between them. The CDR3 consists of 15 residues. Germline assignment: CDR1 SGHVS and CDR2 FQNEAQ. The DNA for the CDR3 is TGTGCCAGCAGCTCTAGGGGGAGCTCCTACAATGAGCAGTTCTTC. The encoded protein is CASSSRGSSYNEQFF.

This clone occurred once. CDR3 protein: CATSRLRFNEKLFF. CDR3 DNA: TGTGCCACCAGCAGGTTACGGTTTAATGAAAAACTGTTTTTT. The chain employs TRBV15 and TRBJ1-4; D unresolved. CDR3 length: 14 residues. Germline V gene data show CDR1 as LNHNV and CDR2 as YYDKDF (reference sequence). Trimming cost V 3 bases and J 4 bases, with 9 bases left between them. The full variable domain, rest sourced from reference TRBV15 and TRBJ1-4, is DAMVIQNPRYQVTQFGKPVTLSCSQTLNHNVMYWYQQKSSQAPKLLFHYYDKDFNNEADTPDNFQSRRPNTSFCFLDIRSPGLGDTAMYLCATSRLRFNEKLFFGSGTQLSVL.

The gene calls are TRBV28 and TRBJ1-2; TRBD1 aligns across 11 bases. The CDR3 extends over 12 amino acids. Trimming took 8 bases from V and 8 from J; bases not matched to a gene: 4. Germline V lookup: CDR1 MDHEN, CDR2 SYDVKM. CDR3 residues: CASGQGAIGYTF. CDR3 coding DNA: TGTGCCAGCGGACAGGGGGCTATAGGCTACACCTTC.

This clone showed up just a few times. The chain is built from TRBV5-6 and TRBJ2-7; 7 nucleotides match TRBD1. Germline assignment: CDR1 SGHDT and CDR2 YYEEEE. V lost 4 bases to trimming and J lost 4 bases; unmatched junction nucleotides: 8. This CDR3 contains 14 residues. DNA for the CDR3: TGTGCCAGCAGCCGGGGACAGATAGTATACGAGCAGTACTTC. This gives the protein CASSRGQIVYEQYF.

The V call is TRBV4-1, the J call TRBJ2-4; possible D gene TRBD1, 6 bases. Germline CDR1 is MGHRA and CDR2 is YSYEKL. There are 17 residues in the CDR3. V lost 5 bases and J lost 2, with 19 bases in between. The CDR3 DNA is TGCGCCAGCAGCTATCCCTACAGGGATGGTACCAAAAACATTCAGTACTTC. Translation: CASSYPYRDGTKNIQYF.

The chain combines TRBV7-9 with TRBJ1-1, with TRBD1 matching 7 bases. The CDR3 is 15 amino acids. The ends lost 3 bases at V and 3 bases at J; junction bases unmatched: 7. In germline, CDR1 is SEHNR, CDR2 FQNEAQ (reference sequence). The CDR3 nucleotides read TGTGCCAGCAGCTTCCCAGGGGGGGTATACACTGAAGCTTTCTTT. Translating gives CASSFPGGVYTEAFF. Looking up the rest from reference TRBV7-9 and TRBJ1-1 gives the full variable domain: DTGVSQNPRHKITKRGQNVTFRCDPISEHNRLYWYRQTLGQGPEFLTYFQNEAQLEKSRLLSDRFSAERPKGSFSTLEIQRTEQGDSAMYLCASSFPGGVYTEAFFGQGTRLTVV.

CDR3 protein: CASSLFGGDQPQHF. The CDR3 nucleotides are TGTGCCAGCAGTTTATTTGGGGGCGATCAGCCCCAGCATTTT. This chain connects TRBV28 to TRBJ1-5; maybe TRBD1 (6 bases). Trimming cost V 1 base and J 5 bases, with 9 bases left between them. CDR3 size: 14 residues. Germline CDR1 and CDR2: MDHEN and SYDVKM.

The genes are TRBV19 and TRBJ1-5; no firm D call. This CDR3 comprises 14 residues. Trimming removed 0 bases at V and 3 bases at J, with 6 bases between. The germline gives CDR1 LNHDA, CDR2 SQIVND (reference sequence). The CDR3 region is CASSIDLSNQPQHF. The CDR3 region has the DNA TGTGCCAGTAGTATAGATCTTTCCAATCAGCCCCAGCATTTT.

This chain links TRBV7-2 with TRBJ2-7, with D possibly TRBD2 on 5 matching bases. The CDR3 length is 14 residues. CDR1 is SGHTA and CDR2 is FQGNSA in the germline V gene. The V end lost 6 bases, the J end lost 7 bases, and 19 bases lay between the germline ends. The CDR3 nucleotides are TGTGCCAGCAGAGACAATCGCAGTCCGGGGGAGCAGTACTTC. The encoded protein is CASRDNRSPGEQYF.

V and J are TRBV6-6 and TRBJ1-3; a possible D gene is TRBD1 (6 bases). Germline CDR1 is MNHNY and CDR2 is SVGAGI (reference sequence). The ends were cut back, 3 bases at V and 0 bases at J, with 9 bases in the middle. The CDR3 spans 15 residues. The CDR3 reads CASSYYRASGNTIYF. In DNA form, the CDR3 reads TGTGCCAGCAGTTATTACAGGGCCTCTGGAAACACCATATATTTT.

The V call is TRBV18, the J call TRBJ2-1; TRBD1 might be the D (6 bases). From germline, CDR1 is KGHSH and CDR2 LQKENI. Trimming took 3 bases from V and 4 from J, leaving 13 bases between them. The CDR3 totals 15 residues. The CDR3 DNA sequence: TGTGCCAGCTCACCGCGGACAGAGTCTTACAATGAGCAGTTCTTC. Its translation is CASSPRTESYNEQFF.